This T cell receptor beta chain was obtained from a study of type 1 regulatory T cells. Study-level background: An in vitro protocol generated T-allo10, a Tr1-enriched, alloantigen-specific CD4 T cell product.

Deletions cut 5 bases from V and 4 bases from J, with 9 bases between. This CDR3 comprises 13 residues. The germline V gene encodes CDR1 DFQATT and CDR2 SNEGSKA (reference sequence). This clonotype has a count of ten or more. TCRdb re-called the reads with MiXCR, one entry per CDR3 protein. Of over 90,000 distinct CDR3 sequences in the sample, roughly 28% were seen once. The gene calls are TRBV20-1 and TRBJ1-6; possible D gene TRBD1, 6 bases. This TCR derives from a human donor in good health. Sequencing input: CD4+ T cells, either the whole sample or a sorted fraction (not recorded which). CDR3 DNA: TGCAGTGCTCGAGGACAGTATAATTCACCCCTCCACTTT. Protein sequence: CSARGQYNSPLHF.